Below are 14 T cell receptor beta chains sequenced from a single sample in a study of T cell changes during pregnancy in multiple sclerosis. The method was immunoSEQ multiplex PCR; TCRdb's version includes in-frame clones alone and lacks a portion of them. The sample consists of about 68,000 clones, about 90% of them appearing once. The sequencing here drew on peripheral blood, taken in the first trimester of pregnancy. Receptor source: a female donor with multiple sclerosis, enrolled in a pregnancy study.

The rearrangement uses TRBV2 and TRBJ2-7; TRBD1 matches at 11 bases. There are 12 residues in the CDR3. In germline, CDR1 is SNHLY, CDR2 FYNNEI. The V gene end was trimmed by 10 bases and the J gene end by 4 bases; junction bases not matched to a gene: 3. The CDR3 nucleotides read TGTGCCACCGGACAGGGGGCTTACGAGCAGTACTTC. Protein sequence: CATGQGAYEQYF.

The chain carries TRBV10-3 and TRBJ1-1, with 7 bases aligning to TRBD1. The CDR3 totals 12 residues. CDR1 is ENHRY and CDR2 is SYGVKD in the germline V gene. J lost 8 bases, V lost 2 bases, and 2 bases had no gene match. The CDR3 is CAISEGTAEAFF. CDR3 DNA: TGTGCCATCAGTGAGGGGACAGCCGAAGCTTTCTTT.

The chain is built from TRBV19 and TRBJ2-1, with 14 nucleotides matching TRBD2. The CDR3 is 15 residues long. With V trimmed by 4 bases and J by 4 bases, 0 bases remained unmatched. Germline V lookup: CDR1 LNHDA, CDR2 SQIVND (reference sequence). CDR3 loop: CASSRTSGRYNEQFF. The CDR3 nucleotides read TGTGCCAGTAGTAGGACTAGCGGGAGGTACAATGAGCAGTTCTTC.

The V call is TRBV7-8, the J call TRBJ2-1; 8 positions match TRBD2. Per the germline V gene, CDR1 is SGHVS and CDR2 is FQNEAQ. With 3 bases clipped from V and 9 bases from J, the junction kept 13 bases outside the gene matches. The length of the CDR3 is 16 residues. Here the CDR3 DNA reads TGTGCCAGCAGCTTCGGTAGCGGGGAGGTCAGTGGTGAGCAGTTCTTC. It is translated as CASSFGSGEVSGEQFF.

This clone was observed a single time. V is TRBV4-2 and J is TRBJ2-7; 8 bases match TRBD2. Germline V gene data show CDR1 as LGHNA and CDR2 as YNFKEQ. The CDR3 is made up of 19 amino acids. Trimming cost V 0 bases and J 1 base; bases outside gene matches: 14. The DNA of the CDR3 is TGTGCCAGCAGCCAAGAGGTGTCGAGCGGGGGATTTATATCCTACGAGCAGTACTTC. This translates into CASSQEVSSGGFISYEQYF.

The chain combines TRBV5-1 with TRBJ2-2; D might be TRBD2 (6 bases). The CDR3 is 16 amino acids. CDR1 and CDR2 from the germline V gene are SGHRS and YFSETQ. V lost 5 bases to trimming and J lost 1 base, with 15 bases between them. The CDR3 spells CASRLPGLQNTGELFF. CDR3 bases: TGCGCCAGCAGACTCCCGGGACTCCAGAACACCGGGGAGCTGTTTTTT.

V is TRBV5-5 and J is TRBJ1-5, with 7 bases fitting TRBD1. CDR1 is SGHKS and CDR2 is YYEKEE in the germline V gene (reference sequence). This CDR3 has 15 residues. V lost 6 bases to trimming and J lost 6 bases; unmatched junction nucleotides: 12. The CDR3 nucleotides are TGTGCCAGCACCGTGACAGGGTCGGAGGGTCAGCCCCAGCATTTT. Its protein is CASTVTGSEGQPQHF.

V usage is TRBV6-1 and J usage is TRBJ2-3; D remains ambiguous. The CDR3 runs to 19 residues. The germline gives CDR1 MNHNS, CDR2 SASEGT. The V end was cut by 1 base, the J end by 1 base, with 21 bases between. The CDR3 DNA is TGTGCCAGCAGTGAAGGATTCCTTACACTACGGAGCGGCACAGATACGCAGTATTTT. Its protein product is CASSEGFLTLRSGTDTQYF.

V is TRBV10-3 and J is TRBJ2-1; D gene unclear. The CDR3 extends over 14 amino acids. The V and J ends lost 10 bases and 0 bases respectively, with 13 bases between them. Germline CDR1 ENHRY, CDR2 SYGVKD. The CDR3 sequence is CATLQPSSYNEQFF. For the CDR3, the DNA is TGTGCCACGTTACAGCCAAGCTCCTACAATGAGCAGTTCTTC.

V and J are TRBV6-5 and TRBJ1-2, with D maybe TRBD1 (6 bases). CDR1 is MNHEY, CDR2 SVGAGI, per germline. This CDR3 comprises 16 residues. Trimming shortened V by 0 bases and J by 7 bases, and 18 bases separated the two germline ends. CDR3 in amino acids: CASSYSIAGGEVGYTF. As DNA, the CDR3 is TGTGCCAGCAGTTACTCGATAGCGGGGGGCGAAGTTGGCTACACCTTC.

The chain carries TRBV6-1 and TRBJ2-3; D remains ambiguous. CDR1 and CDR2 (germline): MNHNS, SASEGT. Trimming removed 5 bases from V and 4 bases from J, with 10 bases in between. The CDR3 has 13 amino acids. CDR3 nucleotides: TGTGCCAGCAGTAATTCCTGGCCAGATACGCAGTATTTT. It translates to CASSNSWPDTQYF.

The CDR3 sequence: CARRSGVVEQYF. DNA for the CDR3: TGTGCCAGAAGATCGGGGGTTGTCGAGCAGTACTTC. The chain is built from TRBV5-3 and TRBJ2-7, with D tentatively TRBD2 (6 bases). TRBV5-3 is an ORF; its function is uncertain. The CDR3 contains 12 residues. V was cut by 5 bases and J by 6 bases, with 12 bases left in between.

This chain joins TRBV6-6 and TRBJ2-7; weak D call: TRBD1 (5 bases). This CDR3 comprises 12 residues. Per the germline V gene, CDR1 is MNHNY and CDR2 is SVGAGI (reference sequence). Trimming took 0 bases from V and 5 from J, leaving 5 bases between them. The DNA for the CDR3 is TGTGCCAGCAGTTACTCCAGGGACGAGCAGTACTTC. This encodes CASSYSRDEQYF.

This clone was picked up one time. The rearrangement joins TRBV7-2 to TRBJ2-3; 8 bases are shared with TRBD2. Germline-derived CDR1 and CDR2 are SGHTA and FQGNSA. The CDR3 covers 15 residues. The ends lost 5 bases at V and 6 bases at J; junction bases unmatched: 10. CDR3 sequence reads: CASSTSGSQWDTQYF. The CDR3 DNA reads TGTGCCAGCAGCACAAGCGGGAGTCAGTGGGATACGCAGTATTTT.